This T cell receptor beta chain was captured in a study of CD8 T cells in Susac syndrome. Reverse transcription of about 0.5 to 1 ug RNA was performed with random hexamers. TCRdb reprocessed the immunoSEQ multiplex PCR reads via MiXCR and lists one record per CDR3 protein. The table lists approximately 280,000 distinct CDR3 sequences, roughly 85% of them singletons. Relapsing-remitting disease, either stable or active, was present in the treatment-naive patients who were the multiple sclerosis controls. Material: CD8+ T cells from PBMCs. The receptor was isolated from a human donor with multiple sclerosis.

CDR3 DNA sequence: TGCGCCAGCAGCTTGATGGCTAGGGATGAGCAGTTCTTC. It specifies CASSLMARDEQFF. This chain uses TRBV5-1 with TRBJ2-1, with unresolved D. Looked up from germline, CDR1 is SGHRS and CDR2 is YFSETQ. V shed 1 base and J shed 8 bases, with 10 bases lying between them. The CDR3 sequence is 13 residues long.